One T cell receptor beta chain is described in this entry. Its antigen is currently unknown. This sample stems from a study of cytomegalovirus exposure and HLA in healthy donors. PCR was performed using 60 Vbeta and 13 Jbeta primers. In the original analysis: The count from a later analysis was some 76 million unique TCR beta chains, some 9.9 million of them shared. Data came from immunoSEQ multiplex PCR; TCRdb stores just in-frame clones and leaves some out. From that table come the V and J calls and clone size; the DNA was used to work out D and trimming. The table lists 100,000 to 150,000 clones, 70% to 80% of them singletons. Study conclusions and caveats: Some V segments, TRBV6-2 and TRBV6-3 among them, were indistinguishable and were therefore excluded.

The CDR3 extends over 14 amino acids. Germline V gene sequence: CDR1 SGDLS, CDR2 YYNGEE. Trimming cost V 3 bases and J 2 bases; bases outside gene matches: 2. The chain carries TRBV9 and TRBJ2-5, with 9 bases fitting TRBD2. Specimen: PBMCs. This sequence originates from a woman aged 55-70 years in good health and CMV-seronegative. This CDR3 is CASSAGLAQETQYF. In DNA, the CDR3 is TGTGCCAGCAGCGCGGGACTAGCACAAGAGACCCAGTACTTC.